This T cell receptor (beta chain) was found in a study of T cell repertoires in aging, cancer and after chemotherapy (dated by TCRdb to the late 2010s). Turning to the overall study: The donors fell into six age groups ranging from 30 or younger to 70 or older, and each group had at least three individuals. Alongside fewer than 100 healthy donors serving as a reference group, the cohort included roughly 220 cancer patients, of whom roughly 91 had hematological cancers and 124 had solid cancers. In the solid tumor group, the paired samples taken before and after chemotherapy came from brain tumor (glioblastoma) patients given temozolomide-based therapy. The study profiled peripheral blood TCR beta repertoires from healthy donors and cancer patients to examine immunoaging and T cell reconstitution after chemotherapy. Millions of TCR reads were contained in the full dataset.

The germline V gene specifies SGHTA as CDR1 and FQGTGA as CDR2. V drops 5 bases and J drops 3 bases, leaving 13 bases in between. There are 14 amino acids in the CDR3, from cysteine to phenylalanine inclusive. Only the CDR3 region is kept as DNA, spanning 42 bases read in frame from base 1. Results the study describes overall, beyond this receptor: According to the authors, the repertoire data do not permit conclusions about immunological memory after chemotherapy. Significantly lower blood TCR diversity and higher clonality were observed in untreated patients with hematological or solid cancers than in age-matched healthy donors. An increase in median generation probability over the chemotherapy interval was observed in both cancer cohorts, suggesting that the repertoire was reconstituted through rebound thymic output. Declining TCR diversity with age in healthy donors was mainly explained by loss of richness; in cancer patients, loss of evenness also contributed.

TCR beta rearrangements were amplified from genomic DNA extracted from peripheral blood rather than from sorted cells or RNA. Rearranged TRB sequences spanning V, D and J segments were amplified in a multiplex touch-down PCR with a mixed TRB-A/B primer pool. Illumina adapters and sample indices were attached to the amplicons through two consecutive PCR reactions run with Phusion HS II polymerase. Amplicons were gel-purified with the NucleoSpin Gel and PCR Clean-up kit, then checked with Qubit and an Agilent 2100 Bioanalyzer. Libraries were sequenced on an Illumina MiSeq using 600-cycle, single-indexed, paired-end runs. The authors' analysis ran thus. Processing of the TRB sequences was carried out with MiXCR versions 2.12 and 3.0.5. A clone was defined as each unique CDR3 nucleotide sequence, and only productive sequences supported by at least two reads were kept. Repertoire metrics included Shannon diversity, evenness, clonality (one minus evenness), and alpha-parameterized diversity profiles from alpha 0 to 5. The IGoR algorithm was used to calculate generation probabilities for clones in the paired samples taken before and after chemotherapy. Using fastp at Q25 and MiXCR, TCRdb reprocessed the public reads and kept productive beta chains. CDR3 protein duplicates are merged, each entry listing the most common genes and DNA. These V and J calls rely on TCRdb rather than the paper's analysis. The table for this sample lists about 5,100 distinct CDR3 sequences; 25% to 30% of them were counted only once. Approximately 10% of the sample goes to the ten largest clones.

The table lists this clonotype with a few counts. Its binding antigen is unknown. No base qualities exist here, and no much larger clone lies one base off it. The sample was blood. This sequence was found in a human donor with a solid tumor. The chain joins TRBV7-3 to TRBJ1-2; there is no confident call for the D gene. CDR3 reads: CASSPGGRDYGYTF. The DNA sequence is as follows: TGTGCCAGCAGCCCTGGAGGGAGGGACTATGGCTACACCTTC.